Each of the 2 T cell receptor beta chains below was sequenced from the same sample in a study of blood T cell repertoires in COVID-19. This table comes from immunoSEQ multiplex PCR, and its TCRdb copy is limited to in-frame clones, with some not included. The data show roughly 160,000 clones, 70% to 90% seen once. Material for sequencing was peripheral blood. These receptors came from a man between 40 and 49 years old with acute or convalescent COVID-19.

The rearrangement uses TRBV7-2 and TRBJ1-2; tentatively, D is TRBD1 (5 bases). The germline V gene encodes CDR1 SGHTA and CDR2 FQGNSA. Trimming took off 1 base at V and 8 bases at J, with 14 bases between the two ends. The CDR3 extends over 14 amino acids. CDR3 DNA: TGTGCCAGCAGCTTAGTTACTTGGGGCGAGGGCTACACCTTC. It is translated as CASSLVTWGEGYTF.

The chain uses TRBV4-3 and TRBJ1-4, with a possible D match to TRBD1 (5 bases). The CDR3 runs 15 residues. CDR1 is LGHNA and CDR2 is YSLEER in the germline V gene. Between the trimmed V and J ends, which lost 0 bases and 10 bases, there was a span of 15 bases. The CDR3 loop is CASSQDRNTRGKLFF. CDR3 DNA sequence: TGCGCCAGCAGCCAAGATCGGAACACAAGGGGAAAACTGTTTTTT.